This T cell receptor (beta chain) was profiled in a study of blood T cell repertoires in COVID-19. At the level of the study: Sites in the United States, Italy and Spain provided acute and convalescent COVID-19 samples. Nucleic acid was either cDNA or gDNA, and it came from T cells, B-cell-depleted T cells, or PBMCs.

In the authors' methods: From reference gene primer amplification, estimates of nucleated cell counts were derived. TCRdb's copy holds only in-frame clones and misses some; the assay was immunoSEQ multiplex PCR. V, J and clone size are taken as reported in that table, and D and trimming were inferred from the DNA itself. This sample has under 200,000 clones; roughly nine tenths occur once, and the top ten carry 20% to 25%. V was pared by 6 bases and J by 6 bases, with 16 bases of the junction left unmatched. Germline CDR1 reads MNHEY; CDR2 reads SVGEGT. There are 16 residues in the CDR3. This TCR came from a man aged 55 to 70 with active or convalescent COVID-19. The genes are TRBV6-2 or TRBV6-3 and TRBJ1-1, with TRBD1 identical over 7 bases. Sequencing was performed on peripheral blood. The DNA for the CDR3 is TGTGCCAGCAGCCCTTACAGGGGCCCCGATAGCCCTGAAGCTTTCTTT. This translates into CASSPYRGPDSPEAFF.